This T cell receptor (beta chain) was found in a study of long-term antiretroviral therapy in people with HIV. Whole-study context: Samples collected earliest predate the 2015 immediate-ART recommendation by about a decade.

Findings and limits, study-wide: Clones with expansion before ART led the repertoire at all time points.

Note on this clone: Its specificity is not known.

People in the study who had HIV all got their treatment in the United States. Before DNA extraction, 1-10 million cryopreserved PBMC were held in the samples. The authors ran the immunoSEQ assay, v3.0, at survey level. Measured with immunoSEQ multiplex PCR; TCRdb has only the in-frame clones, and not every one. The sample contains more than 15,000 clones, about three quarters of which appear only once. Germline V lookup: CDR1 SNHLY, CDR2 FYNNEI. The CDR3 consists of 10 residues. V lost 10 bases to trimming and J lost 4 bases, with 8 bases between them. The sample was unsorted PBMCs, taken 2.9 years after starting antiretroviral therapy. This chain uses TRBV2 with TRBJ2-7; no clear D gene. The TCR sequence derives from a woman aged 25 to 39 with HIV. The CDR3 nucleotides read TGTGCCAACCCACCTTACGAGCAGTACGTC. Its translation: CANPPYEQYV.